This T cell receptor (beta chain) was identified in a study of shared clonotypes between healthy human individuals. The data were produced by immunoSEQ multiplex PCR, yet TCRdb's version contains in-frame clones alone and is incomplete. Here the sample spans roughly 500,000 clones, about 96% being singletons. Study donors comprised healthy, HIV-negative adults devoid of recent acute infection or vaccination. The clonotype was recovered from a woman aged 25 to 39 in good health. The sample taken for sequencing was naive CD4+ T cells sorted from blood. Subset here: CD45RA+ positively selected.

The CDR3 reads CASSLGANYGYTF. The CDR3 DNA follows: TGTGCCAGCAGTTTAGGAGCTAACTATGGCTACACCTTC. The chain joins TRBV28 to TRBJ1-2; D gene uncertain. Germline CDR1 MDHEN, CDR2 SYDVKM. The ends were cut back, 2 bases at V and 0 bases at J, with 4 bases in the middle. The CDR3 loop spans 13 amino acids.